A selection of T cell receptor beta chains follows, all from one sample in a study of breast tumors, draining lymph nodes, adjacent tissues. TCRdb reanalysed the multiplex PCR reads using MiXCR and keeps one entry per CDR3 protein. The table lists 150,000 to 200,000 distinct CDR3 sequences, roughly 35% of them singletons. Sequencing was carried out using axillary lymph node tissue. The receptors shown here come from a female donor with breast cancer. Some clones in this sample may be carry-over from other donors' samples. The conserved cysteine and the conserved F or W are not part of the CDR3 here.

V: TRBV6-6; J: TRBJ2-2; CDR3: ASSQLKGIGELF
V: TRBV2; J: TRBJ1-3; CDR3: ASRLCSGNTIY
V: TRBV4-2; J: TRBJ2-2; CDR3: ASSQATSLAGMNTGELF
V: TRBV28; J: TRBJ2-7; CDR3: ASSLSIKTGTDEQY
V: TRBV7-2; J: TRBJ2-6; CDR3: ASSFATSGSFSGPNVLT
V: TRBV6-2/TRBV6-3; J: TRBJ1-4; CDR3: ASSMGQVNEKLF
V: TRBV6-6; J: TRBJ1-6; CDR3: ASSYGEQSNSPLH
V: TRBV29-1; J: TRBJ1-1; CDR3: SVSGQGTEAF
V: TRBV2; J: TRBJ2-5; CDR3: ASSDEKTQY
V: TRBV4-1; J: TRBJ1-4; CDR3: ASSRDRVGEKLF
V: TRBV7-6; J: TRBJ1-5; CDR3: ARADSNQPQH
V: TRBV28; J: TRBJ2-1; CDR3: ASSLPVVAGNEQF
V: TRBV20-1; J: TRBJ2-3; CDR3: SANSLKREGTDTQY
V: TRBV25-1; J: TRBJ1-6; CDR3: ASSEPGAWNSPLH
V: TRBV6-2/TRBV6-3; J: TRBJ1-5; CDR3: ASSRTGERQPQH
V: TRBV29-1; J: TRBJ2-2; CDR3: SVLAGANTGELF
V: TRBV13; J: TRBJ2-7; CDR3: ASSLGALAYEQY
V: TRBV6-4; J: TRBJ2-7; CDR3: ASSDLRPSKANEQY
V: TRBV4-1; J: TRBJ2-5; CDR3: ASSARGLQETQY
V: TRBV7-9; J: TRBJ1-1; CDR3: ASSLENTEAF
V: TRBV7-2; J: TRBJ1-5; CDR3: ASSLDGRGDQPQH
V: TRBV6-1; J: TRBJ1-2; CDR3: ASSEWARERGYT
V: TRBV20-1; J: TRBJ2-7; CDR3: SGVTSASSPGTGGLYEQY
V: TRBV7-9; J: TRBJ1-2; CDR3: ASSHTDRVYGYT
V: TRBV19; J: TRBJ2-2; CDR3: ASSSWTGHTGELF
V: TRBV7-9; J: TRBJ2-7; CDR3: ASSPRPYEQY
V: TRBV29-1; J: TRBJ2-2; CDR3: SVRDSGELF
V: TRBV7-9; J: TRBJ2-5; CDR3: ASSPLQTQETQY
V: TRBV9; J: TRBJ1-2; CDR3: ASSGEGQYGYT
V: TRBV6-2/TRBV6-3; J: TRBJ2-1; CDR3: ASSYMIWGGGQQF
V: TRBV3-1; J: TRBJ1-4; CDR3: ASSTGTSEKLF
V: TRBV2; J: TRBJ2-3; CDR3: ASNRGDLTDTQY
V: TRBV19; J: TRBJ2-3; CDR3: ASRTSGKTDTQY
V: TRBV20-1; J: TRBJ2-5; CDR3: SARGAETQY
V: TRBV5-1; J: TRBJ2-7; CDR3: ASSLNGGPTYEQY
V: TRBV7-6; J: TRBJ2-7; CDR3: ASSLVAGAMRTGLYEQY
V: TRBV27; J: TRBJ2-7; CDR3: ASSSRTVTYEQY
V: TRBV2; J: TRBJ2-2; CDR3: ASSDGQALPNTGELF
V: TRBV20-1; J: TRBJ1-6; CDR3: SARDAGVPNSPLH
V: TRBV6-2/TRBV6-3; J: TRBJ2-1; CDR3: ASSYLTVYNEQF
V: TRBV27; J: TRBJ2-7; CDR3: ASSLRDPRYEQY
V: TRBV24-1; J: TRBJ2-2; CDR3: ATSDTGRAPGGLV
V: TRBV2; J: TRBJ2-6; CDR3: ASSGRSNVLT
V: TRBV13; J: TRBJ2-3; CDR3: ASSITGTDTQY
V: TRBV29-1; J: TRBJ2-3; CDR3: SVQRHHTDTQY
V: TRBV3-1; J: TRBJ2-1; CDR3: ASSQDGQAYNEQF
V: TRBV19; J: TRBJ2-5; CDR3: ASRPPGQETQY